One sample yielded the 14 T cell receptor beta chains listed below, sequenced in a study of shared clonotypes between healthy human individuals. Generated by immunoSEQ multiplex PCR, the TCRdb table keeps only in-frame clones and is missing some. The table lists approximately 620,000 clones, 97% of them singletons. The sequenced sample was naive CD4+ T cells sorted from blood. Subset noted: CD45RA+ positively selected. These receptors all come from a woman in her 30s in good health.

V gene TRBV5-4 combines with J gene TRBJ2-7; D not certain. The germline CDR1 and CDR2 sequences are SGHNT and YYREEE (reference sequence). V lost 3 bases and J lost 3, with 10 bases in between. The CDR3 runs 13 residues. CDR3 DNA: TGTGCCAGCAGCTCTGAGACGGTCTACGAGCAGTACTTC. Protein product: CASSSETVYEQYF.

The V call is TRBV7-3, the J call TRBJ2-1; weak D call: TRBD2 (5 bases). CDR1 is SGHTA, CDR2 FQGTGA, per germline. The CDR3 is 15 amino acids. V was pared by 2 bases and J by 6 bases, with 14 bases between. The CDR3 DNA reads TGTGCCAGCAGCTTAGTGGGCCTAGCCGCCAATGAGCAGTTCTTC. Protein sequence: CASSLVGLAANEQFF.

The chain joins TRBV13 to TRBJ2-7; 9 nucleotides match TRBD2. J was trimmed by 0 bases and V by 5 bases; bases with no gene match: 17. Germline loops: CDR1 PRHDT, CDR2 FYEKMQ (reference sequence). The CDR3 runs 19 residues. The CDR3 sequence: CASSPRLASGRYSSYEQYF. CDR3 DNA sequence: TGTGCCAGCAGCCCCCGTTTAGCCAGCGGGAGGTATAGCTCCTACGAGCAGTACTTC.

The rearrangement links TRBV28 to TRBJ2-2, with TRBD2 identical over 10 bases. Germline values: CDR1 MDHEN, CDR2 SYDVKM. V shed 1 base and J 3 bases; nucleotides not matched to a gene: 8. The CDR3 is 18 amino acids. CDR3 nucleotide sequence: TGTGCCAGCAGTTTATACCCCAGGAGCGGGAGGGACACCGGGGAGCTGTTTTTT. It codes for CASSLYPRSGRDTGELFF.

Only one count was recorded for this clone. J is TRBJ2-3 and V is TRBV6-5, with D possibly TRBD2 on 6 matching bases. Trimming shortened V by 8 bases and J by 1 base, and 10 bases separated the two germline ends. This CDR3 is 13 amino acids long. Per germline, CDR1 MNHEY and CDR2 SVGAGI. The CDR3 coding sequence is TGTGCCAGCCGCGGGACCGGCACAGATACGCAGTATTTT. It translates to CASRGTGTDTQYF.

The chain carries TRBV6-6 and TRBJ2-1; perhaps TRBD2 as D (6 bases). V lost 8 bases to trimming and J lost 6 bases, with 17 bases between them. The germline CDR1 and CDR2 sequences are MNHNY and SVGAGI (reference sequence). The CDR3 is 14 residues long. CDR3 sequence (DNA): TGTGCCAGCGGCAACACCCGGGGGATCAATGAGCAGTTCTTC. Translating it yields CASGNTRGINEQFF.

As concerns this clone: At the DNA level, this CDR3 is encoded by other sequences in the same sample as well. The J gene is TRBJ2-2, the V gene TRBV18, with D maybe TRBD1 (6 bases). The CDR3 is made up of 14 amino acids. V was cut by 1 base and J by 6 bases, with 9 bases left in between. Per germline, CDR1 KGHSH and CDR2 LQKENI. The chain's CDR3 is CASSPQGDAGELFF. The CDR3, as DNA: TGTGCCAGCTCACCACAGGGGGACGCCGGGGAGCTGTTTTTT.

This sequence joins TRBV11-2 and TRBJ2-1, with D tentatively TRBD1 or TRBD2 (5 bases each). CDR1 is SGHAT, CDR2 FQNNGV, per germline. CDR3 length equals 12 residues. V gave up 1 base and J gave up 12 bases, with 10 bases separating them. CDR3 nucleotides: TGTGCCAGCAGCTTAGTTGGGGCGGGGCAGTTCTTC. Protein sequence: CASSLVGAGQFF.

The rearrangement joins TRBV29-1 to TRBJ2-1, with D hard to call. V was shortened by 6 bases and J by 5 bases, with 14 bases between the two germline ends. This CDR3 has 13 residues. CDR1 is SQVTM and CDR2 is ANQGSEA in the germline V gene. The DNA for the CDR3 is TGCAGCGTCCAGCGCCCGCCCAACAATGAGCAGTTCTTC. It encodes CSVQRPPNNEQFF.

V gene TRBV7-9 combines with J gene TRBJ1-1, with 7 bases that match TRBD1. The CDR3 covers 13 residues. The V segment lost 8 bases and the J segment 2 bases; nucleotides outside the gene matches: 5. Germline-derived CDR1 and CDR2 are SEHNR and FQNEAQ (reference sequence). The DNA for the CDR3 is TGTGCCAGCGTCGGGACAGCTAACACTGAAGCTTTCTTT. Translating it yields CASVGTANTEAFF.

The chain has TRBV11-2 and TRBJ2-3, with 7 bases matching TRBD2. CDR1 is SGHAT, CDR2 FQNNGV, per germline. V shed 1 base, J shed 6 bases, and the junction held 7 bases outside the gene matches. This CDR3 is 15 amino acids long. The CDR3 DNA sequence: TGTGCCAGCAGCTTAGGTCTAGCGGTGGGGGATACGCAGTATTTT. It codes for CASSLGLAVGDTQYF. Drawing the rest from reference TRBV11-2 and TRBJ2-3, the complete variable domain is EAGVAQSPRYKIIEKRQSVAFWCNPISGHATLYWYQQILGQGPKLLIQFQNNGVVDDSQLPKDRFSAERLKGVDSTLKIQPAKLEDSAVYLCASSLGLAVGDTQYFGPGTRLTVL.

This sequence joins TRBV6-5 and TRBJ1-4; D is unresolved. Trimming left V 2 bases short and J 5 bases short, with 15 bases between. Per germline, CDR1 MNHEY and CDR2 SVGAGI. This CDR3 has 16 amino acids. CDR3 region: CASSYARGSGNEKLFF. CDR3 bases: TGTGCCAGCAGTTACGCGCGAGGGTCTGGGAATGAAAAACTGTTTTTT.

The V gene is TRBV28, the J gene TRBJ1-1; the D is unclear. Per germline, CDR1 MDHEN and CDR2 SYDVKM. Trimming removed 2 bases from V and 0 bases from J, with 4 bases in between. The length of the CDR3 is 13 residues. The CDR3 DNA follows: TGTGCCAGCAGTTTAAAGGTGAACACTGAAGCTTTCTTT. Encoded protein: CASSLKVNTEAFF.

The chain employs TRBV27 and TRBJ1-2, with D perhaps matching TRBD1 (5 bases). The CDR3 extends over 14 amino acids. Germline V gives CDR1 MNHEY, CDR2 SMNVEV (reference sequence). The ends were cut back, 3 bases at V and 8 bases at J, with 16 bases in the middle. This chain's CDR3 is CASSFRGSYSGYTF. CDR3 nucleotides: TGTGCCAGCAGTTTTCGGGGGTCCTATTCGGGCTACACCTTC.